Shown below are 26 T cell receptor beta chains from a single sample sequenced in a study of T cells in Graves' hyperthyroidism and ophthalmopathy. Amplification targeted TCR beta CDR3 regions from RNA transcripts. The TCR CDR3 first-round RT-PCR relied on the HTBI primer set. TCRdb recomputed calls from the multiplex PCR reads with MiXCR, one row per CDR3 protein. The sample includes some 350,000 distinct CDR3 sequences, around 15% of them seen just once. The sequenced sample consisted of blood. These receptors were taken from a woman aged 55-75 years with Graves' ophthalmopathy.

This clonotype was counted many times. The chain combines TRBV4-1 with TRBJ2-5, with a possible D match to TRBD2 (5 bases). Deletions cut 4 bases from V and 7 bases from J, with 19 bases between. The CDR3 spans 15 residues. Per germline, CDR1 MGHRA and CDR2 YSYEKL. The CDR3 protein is CASSPRVEVPWTQYF. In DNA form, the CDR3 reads TGCGCCAGCAGCCCGAGGGTAGAGGTACCGTGGACCCAGTACTTC.

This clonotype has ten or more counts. This CDR3 reads CASSEDRRLVETQYF. The CDR3, as DNA: TGTGCCAGCAGTGAAGATCGGCGGTTGGTGGAGACCCAGTACTTC. The chain uses TRBV6-1 and TRBJ2-5; D unresolved. Germline V CDR1 and CDR2: MNHNS, SASEGT. CDR3 length: 15 amino acids. V shed 1 base and J shed 5 bases, with 14 bases lying between them.

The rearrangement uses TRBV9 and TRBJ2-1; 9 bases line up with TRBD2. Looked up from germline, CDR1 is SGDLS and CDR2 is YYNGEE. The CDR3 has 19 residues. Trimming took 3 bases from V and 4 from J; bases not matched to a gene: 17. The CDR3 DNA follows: TGTGCCAGCAGCGCCGATCCCTTGCGGGGGGGTTTTCGGTACAATGAGCAGTTCTTC. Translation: CASSADPLRGGFRYNEQFF.

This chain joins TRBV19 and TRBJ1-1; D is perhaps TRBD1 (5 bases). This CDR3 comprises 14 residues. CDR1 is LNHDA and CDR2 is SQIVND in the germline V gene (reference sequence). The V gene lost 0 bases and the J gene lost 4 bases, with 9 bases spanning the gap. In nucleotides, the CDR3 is TGTGCCAGTAGTATAGAGATCGGGGGCACTGAAGCTTTCTTT. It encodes CASSIEIGGTEAFF.

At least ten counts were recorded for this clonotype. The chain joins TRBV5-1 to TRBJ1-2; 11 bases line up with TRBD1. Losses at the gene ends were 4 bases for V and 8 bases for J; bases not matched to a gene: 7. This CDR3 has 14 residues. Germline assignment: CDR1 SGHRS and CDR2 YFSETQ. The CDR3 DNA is TGCGCCAGCAGCACCGGGACAGGGGGTCGCGGCTACACCTTC. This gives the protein CASSTGTGGRGYTF. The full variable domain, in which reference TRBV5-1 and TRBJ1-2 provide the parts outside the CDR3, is KAGVTQTPRYLIKTRGQQVTLSCSPISGHRSVSWYQQTPGQGLQFLFEYFSETQRNKGNFPGRFSGRQFSNSRSEMNVSTLELGDSALYLCASSTGTGGRGYTFGSGTRLTVV.

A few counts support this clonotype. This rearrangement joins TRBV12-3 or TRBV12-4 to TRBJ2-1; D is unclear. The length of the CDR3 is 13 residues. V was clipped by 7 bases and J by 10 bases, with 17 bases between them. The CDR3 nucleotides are TGTGCCAGCAAAGTAGCCCCTTCGGAGGAGCAGTTCTTC. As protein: CASKVAPSEEQFF.

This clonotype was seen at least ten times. In nucleotides, the CDR3 is TGTGCCAGCAGTTTAAGAGCGGGGCTGGGCAATGAGCAGTTCTTC. Encoded protein: CASSLRAGLGNEQFF. The chain recombines TRBV28 with TRBJ2-1, with 7 nucleotides matching TRBD2. With V trimmed by 2 bases and J by 6 bases, 7 bases remained unmatched. The CDR3 contains 15 residues. Germline-derived CDR1 and CDR2 are MDHEN and SYDVKM.

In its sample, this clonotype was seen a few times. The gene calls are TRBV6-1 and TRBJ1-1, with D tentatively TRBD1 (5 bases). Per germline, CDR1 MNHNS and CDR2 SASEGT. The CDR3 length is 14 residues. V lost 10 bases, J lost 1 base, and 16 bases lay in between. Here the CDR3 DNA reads TGTGCCATCCAAATACGAGGGGCGAACACTGAAGCTTTCTTT. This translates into CAIQIRGANTEAFF.

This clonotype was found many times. CDR3 region: CASSFAGGTGELFF. The CDR3 DNA reads TGTGCCAGCAGCTTCGCAGGGGGAACCGGGGAGCTGTTTTTT. The chain is built from TRBV11-2 and TRBJ2-2; 7 nucleotides match TRBD1. Germline CDR1 is SGHAT and CDR2 is FQNNGV. The ends lost 3 bases at V and 5 bases at J; junction bases unmatched: 3. The CDR3 is made up of 14 amino acids. The full variable domain, completed using reference TRBV11-2 and TRBJ2-2, is EAGVAQSPRYKIIEKRQSVAFWCNPISGHATLYWYQQILGQGPKLLIQFQNNGVVDDSQLPKDRFSAERLKGVDSTLKIQPAKLEDSAVYLCASSFAGGTGELFFGEGSRLTVL.

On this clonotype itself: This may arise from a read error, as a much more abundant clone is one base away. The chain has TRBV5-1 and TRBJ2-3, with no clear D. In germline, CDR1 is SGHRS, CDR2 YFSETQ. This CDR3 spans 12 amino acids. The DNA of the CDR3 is TGCGCCAGCGGCTTGGATGGAAATACGCAGTATTTT. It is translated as CASGLDGNTQYF.

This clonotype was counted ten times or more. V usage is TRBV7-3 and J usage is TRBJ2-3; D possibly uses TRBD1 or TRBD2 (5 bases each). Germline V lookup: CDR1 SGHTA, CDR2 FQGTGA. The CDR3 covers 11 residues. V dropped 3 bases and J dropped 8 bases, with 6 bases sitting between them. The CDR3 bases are TGTGCCAGCAGCTTTGGGGGTACGCAGTATTTT. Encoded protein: CASSFGGTQYF. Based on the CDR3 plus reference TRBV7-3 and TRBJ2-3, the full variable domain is GAGVSQTPSNKVTEKGKYVELRCDPISGHTALYWYRQSLGQGPEFLIYFQGTGAADDSGLPNDRFFAVRPEGSVSTLKIQRTERGDSAVYLCASSFGGTQYFGPGTRLTVL.

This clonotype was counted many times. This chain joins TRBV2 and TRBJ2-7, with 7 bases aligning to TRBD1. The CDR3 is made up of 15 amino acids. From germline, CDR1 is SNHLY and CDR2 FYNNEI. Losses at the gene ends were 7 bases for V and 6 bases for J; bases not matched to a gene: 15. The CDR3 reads CASKKGDSLFSEQYF. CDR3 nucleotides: TGTGCCAGCAAAAAGGGGGACAGCCTTTTCTCCGAGCAGTACTTC.

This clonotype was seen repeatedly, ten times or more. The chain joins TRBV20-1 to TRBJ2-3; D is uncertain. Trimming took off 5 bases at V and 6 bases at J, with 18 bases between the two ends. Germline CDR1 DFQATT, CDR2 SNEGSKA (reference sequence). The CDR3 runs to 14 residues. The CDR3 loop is CSAQKSRRSDTQYF. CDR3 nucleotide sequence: TGCAGTGCTCAGAAAAGTCGACGGTCCGATACGCAGTATTTT.

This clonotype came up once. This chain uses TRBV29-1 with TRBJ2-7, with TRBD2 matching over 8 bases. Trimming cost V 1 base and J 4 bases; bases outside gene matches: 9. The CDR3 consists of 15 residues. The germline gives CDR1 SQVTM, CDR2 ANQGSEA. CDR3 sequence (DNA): TGCAGCGTTGAAGGGGGACTAAGCGGGAGTTACGAGCAGTACTTC. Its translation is CSVEGGLSGSYEQYF.

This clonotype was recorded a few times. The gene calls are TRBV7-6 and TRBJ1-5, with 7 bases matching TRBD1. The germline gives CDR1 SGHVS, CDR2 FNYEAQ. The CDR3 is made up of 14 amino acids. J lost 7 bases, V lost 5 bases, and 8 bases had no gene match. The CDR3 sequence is CASSLGQAGQPQHF. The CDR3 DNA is TGTGCCAGCAGCCTAGGACAGGCAGGGCAGCCCCAGCATTTT.

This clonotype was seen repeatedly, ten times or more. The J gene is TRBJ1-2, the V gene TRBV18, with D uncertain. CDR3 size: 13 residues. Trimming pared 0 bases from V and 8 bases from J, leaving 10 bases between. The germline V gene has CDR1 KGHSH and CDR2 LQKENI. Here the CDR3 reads CASSPPSRNGYTF. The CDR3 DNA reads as TGTGCCAGCTCACCACCGTCCCGGAACGGCTACACCTTC.

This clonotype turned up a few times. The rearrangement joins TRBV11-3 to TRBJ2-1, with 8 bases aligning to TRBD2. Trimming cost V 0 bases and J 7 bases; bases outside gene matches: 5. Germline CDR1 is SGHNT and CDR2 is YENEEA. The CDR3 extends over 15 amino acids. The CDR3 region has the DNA TGTGCCAGCAGCTTAGATAGCGGGAATCGGAATGAGCAGTTCTTC. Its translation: CASSLDSGNRNEQFF.

The CDR3 coding sequence is TGTGCCATCAGTGAGGGTGGACTAGCCGCTGAGCAGTTCTTC. Amino acids: CAISEGGLAAEQFF. This rearrangement joins TRBV10-3 to TRBJ2-1, with TRBD2 matching 8 bases. V gave up 2 bases and J gave up 9 bases; unmatched junction bases: 6. The CDR3 length is 14 residues. The V gene's germline CDR1 is ENHRY and CDR2 SYGVKD.

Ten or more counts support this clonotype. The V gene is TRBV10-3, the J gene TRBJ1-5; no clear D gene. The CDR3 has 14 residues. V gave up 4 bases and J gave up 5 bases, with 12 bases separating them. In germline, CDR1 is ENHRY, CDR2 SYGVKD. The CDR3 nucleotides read TGTGCCATCAGTGGGCCGCCGGCTTATCAGCCCCAGCATTTT. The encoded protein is CAISGPPAYQPQHF.

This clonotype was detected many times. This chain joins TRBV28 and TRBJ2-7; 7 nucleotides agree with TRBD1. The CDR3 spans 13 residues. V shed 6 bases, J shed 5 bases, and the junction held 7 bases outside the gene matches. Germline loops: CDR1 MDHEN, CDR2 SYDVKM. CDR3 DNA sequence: TGTGCCAGCAGATCCCAGGGGGACCACGAGCAGTACTTC. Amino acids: CASRSQGDHEQYF.

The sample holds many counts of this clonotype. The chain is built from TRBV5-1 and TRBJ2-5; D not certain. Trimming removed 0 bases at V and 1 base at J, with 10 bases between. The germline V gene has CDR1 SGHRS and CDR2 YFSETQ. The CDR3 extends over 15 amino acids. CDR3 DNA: TGCGCCAGCAGCTTGGGTTTAGATTTCCAAGAGACCCAGTACTTC. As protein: CASSLGLDFQETQYF.

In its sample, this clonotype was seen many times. The CDR3 sequence is CASSQAAGTGRYNEQFF. As DNA, the CDR3 is TGTGCCAGCAGCCAAGCTGCCGGGACAGGGCGATACAATGAGCAGTTCTTC. The J gene is TRBJ2-1, the V gene TRBV3-1, with 9 positions matching TRBD1. With V trimmed by 1 base and J by 4 bases, 8 bases remained unmatched. This CDR3 comprises 17 residues. Looked up from germline, CDR1 is LGHDT and CDR2 is YNNKEL (reference sequence).

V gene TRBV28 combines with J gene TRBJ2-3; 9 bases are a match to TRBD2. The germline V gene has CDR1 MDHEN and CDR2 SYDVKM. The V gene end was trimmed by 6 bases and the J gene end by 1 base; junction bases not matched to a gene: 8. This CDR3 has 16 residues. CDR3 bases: TGTGCCAGCAGCTCCCCGGCTAGCGGGGGCACAGATACGCAGTATTTT. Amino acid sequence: CASSSPASGGTDTQYF.

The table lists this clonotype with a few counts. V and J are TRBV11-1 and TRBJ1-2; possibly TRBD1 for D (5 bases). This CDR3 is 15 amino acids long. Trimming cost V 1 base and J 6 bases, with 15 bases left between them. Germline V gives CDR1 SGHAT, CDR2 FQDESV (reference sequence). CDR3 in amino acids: CASSLVAGSVDGYTF. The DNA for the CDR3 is TGTGCCAGCAGCTTAGTGGCAGGGTCGGTCGATGGCTACACCTTC.

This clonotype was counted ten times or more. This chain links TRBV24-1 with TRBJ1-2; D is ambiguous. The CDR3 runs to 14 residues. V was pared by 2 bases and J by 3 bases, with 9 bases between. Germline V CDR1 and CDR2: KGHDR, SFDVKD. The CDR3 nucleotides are TGTGCCACCAGTGATTCGGCCAGATACTATGGCTACACCTTC. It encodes CATSDSARYYGYTF.

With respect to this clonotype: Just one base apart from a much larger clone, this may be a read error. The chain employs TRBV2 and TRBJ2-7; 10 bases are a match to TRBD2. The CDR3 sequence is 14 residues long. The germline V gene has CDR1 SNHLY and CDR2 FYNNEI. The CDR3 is CAGRAGGPSYEQYF. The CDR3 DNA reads TGTGCCGGCAGAGCGGGAGGGCCTTCCTACGAGCAGTACTTC.